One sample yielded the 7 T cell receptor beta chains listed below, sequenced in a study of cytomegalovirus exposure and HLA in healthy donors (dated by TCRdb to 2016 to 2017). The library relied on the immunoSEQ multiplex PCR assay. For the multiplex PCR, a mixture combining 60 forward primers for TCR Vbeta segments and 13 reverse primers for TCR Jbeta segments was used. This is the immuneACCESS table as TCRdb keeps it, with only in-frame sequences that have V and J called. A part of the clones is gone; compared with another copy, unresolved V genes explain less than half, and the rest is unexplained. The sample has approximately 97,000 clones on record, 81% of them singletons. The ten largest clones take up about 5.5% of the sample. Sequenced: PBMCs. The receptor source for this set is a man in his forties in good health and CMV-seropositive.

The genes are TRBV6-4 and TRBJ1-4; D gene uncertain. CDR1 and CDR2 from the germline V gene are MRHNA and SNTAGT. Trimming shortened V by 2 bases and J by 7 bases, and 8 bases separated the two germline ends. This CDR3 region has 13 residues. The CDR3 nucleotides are TGTGCCAGCAGTGACCCCTGGAGTGAAAAACTGTTTTTT. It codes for CASSDPWSEKLFF.

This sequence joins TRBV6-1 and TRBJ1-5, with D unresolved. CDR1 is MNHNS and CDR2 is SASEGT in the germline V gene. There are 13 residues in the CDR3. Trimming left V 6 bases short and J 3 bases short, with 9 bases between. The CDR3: CASRITVNQPQHF. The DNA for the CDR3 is TGTGCCAGCAGGATTACAGTCAATCAGCCCCAGCATTTT.

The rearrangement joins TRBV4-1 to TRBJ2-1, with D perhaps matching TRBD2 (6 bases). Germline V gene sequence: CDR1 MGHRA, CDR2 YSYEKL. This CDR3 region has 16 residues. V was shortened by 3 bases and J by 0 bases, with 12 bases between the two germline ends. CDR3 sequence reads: CASSQSGPSSYNEQFF. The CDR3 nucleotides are TGCGCCAGCAGCCAGAGCGGGCCGAGCTCCTACAATGAGCAGTTCTTC.

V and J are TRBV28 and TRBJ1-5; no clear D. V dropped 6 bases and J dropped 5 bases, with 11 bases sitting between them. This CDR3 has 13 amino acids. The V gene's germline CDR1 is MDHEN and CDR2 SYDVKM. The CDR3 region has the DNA TGTGCCAGCAGCCTCGACACGTATCAGCCCCAGCATTTT. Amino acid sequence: CASSLDTYQPQHF. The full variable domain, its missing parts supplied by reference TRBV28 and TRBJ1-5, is DVKVTQSSRYLVKRTGEKVFLECVQDMDHENMFWYRQDPGLGLRLIYFSYDVKMKEKGDIPEGYSVSREKKERFSLILESASTNQTSMYLCASSLDTYQPQHFGDGTRLSIL.

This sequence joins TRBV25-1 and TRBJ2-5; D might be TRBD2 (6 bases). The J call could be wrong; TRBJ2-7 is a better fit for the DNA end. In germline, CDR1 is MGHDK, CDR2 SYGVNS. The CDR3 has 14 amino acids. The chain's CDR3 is CASSSPGLSYEQYF. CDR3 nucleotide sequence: TGTGCCAGCAGTTCCCCGGGACTCTCCTACGAGCAGTACTTC.

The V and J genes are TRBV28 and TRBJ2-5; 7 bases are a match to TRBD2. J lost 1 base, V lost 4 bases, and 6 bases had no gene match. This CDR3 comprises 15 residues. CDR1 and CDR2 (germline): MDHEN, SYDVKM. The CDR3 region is CASSSPSGGQETQYF. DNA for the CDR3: TGTGCCAGCAGTTCCCCCTCGGGGGGCCAAGAGACCCAGTACTTC.

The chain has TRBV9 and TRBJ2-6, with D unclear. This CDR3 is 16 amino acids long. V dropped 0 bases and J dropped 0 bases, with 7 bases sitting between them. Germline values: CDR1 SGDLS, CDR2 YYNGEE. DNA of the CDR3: TGTGCCAGCAGCGTAGTCCCCAGCTCTGGGGCCAACGTCCTGACTTTC. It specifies CASSVVPSSGANVLTF. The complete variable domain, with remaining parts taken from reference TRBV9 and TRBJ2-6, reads DSGVTQTPKHLITATGQRVTLRCSPRSGDLSVYWYQQSLDQGLQFLIQYYNGEERAKGNILERFSAQQFPDLHSELNLSSLELGDSALYFCASSVVPSSGANVLTFGAGSRLTVL.